The 25 T cell receptor beta chains reported below all come from one sample, sequenced in a study of technical replicates of blood from a handful of donors. Produced via immunoSEQ multiplex PCR; TCRdb's table is partial and in-frame only. The repertoire includes more than 45,000 clones, 75% to 95% of them detected once, and under 5% sits in the top ten. Input material: PBMCs. Receptor source: a human donor in good health. Some clones in this sample may be carry-over from other donors' samples.

The chain employs TRBV7-2 and TRBJ2-1; 7 bases are a match to TRBD1. V dropped 1 base and J dropped 10; count of bases not matched to a gene: 7. This CDR3 comprises 14 residues. Germline V lookup: CDR1 SGHTA, CDR2 FQGNSA. The CDR3 nucleotides are TGTGCCAGCAGCTTAGGGACAGGTCATAACGAGCAGTTCTTC. It codes for CASSLGTGHNEQFF.

The rearrangement uses TRBV2 and TRBJ1-1; D is perhaps TRBD1 (6 bases). CDR3 length: 13 amino acids. Germline V CDR1 and CDR2: SNHLY, FYNNEI. V was cut by 4 bases and J by 2 bases, with 8 bases left in between. CDR3 DNA: TGTGCCAGCAGTGCGGACAGTAACACTGAAGCTTTCTTT. The encoded protein is CASSADSNTEAFF.

The CDR3 bases are TGTGCCAGCAGCACCGGGGGGTTCAATGAGCAGTTCTTC. This encodes CASSTGGFNEQFF. The J gene is TRBJ2-1, the V gene TRBV7-3; 7 bases fit TRBD2. The trim removed 5 bases at V and 6 bases at J, leaving 4 bases unmatched. The CDR3 runs to 13 residues. Per the germline V gene, CDR1 is SGHTA and CDR2 is FQGTGA.

J is TRBJ1-5 and V is TRBV7-2; weak D call: TRBD1 (5 bases). This CDR3 region has 15 residues. V lost 6 bases to trimming and J lost 6 bases, with 18 bases between them. Germline CDR1 SGHTA, CDR2 FQGNSA. The CDR3 nucleotides are TGTGCCAGCAGTTCCTATTTTCCGGGGGGTCAGCCCCAGCATTTT. Translated: CASSSYFPGGQPQHF.

The rearrangement joins TRBV30 to TRBJ2-1, with 7 nucleotides matching TRBD2. The CDR3 covers 15 residues. The germline V gene encodes CDR1 GTSNPN and CDR2 SVGIG (reference sequence). The junction had 10 bases not matched to a gene; V was cut back by 3 bases and J by 5 bases. This CDR3 is CAWRWGLADHNEQFF. The CDR3 DNA follows: TGTGCCTGGAGATGGGGTCTAGCGGATCACAATGAGCAGTTCTTC.

With regard to this clone: The identical CDR3 is also encoded by other nucleotide sequences in the sample. The chain combines TRBV7-2 with TRBJ2-7; the D gene is possibly TRBD2 (5 bases). The CDR3 contains 15 residues. The V and J ends lost 6 bases and 1 base respectively, with 16 bases between them. CDR1 and CDR2 from the germline V gene are SGHTA and FQGNSA. The CDR3 sequence: CASSPDRGRSYEQYF. The CDR3 nucleotides are TGTGCCAGCAGTCCTGACCGGGGAAGGTCCTACGAGCAGTACTTC.

The chain recombines TRBV9 with TRBJ2-3; 8 positions agree with TRBD1. CDR1 and CDR2 (germline): SGDLS, YYNGEE. V shed 0 bases, J shed 6 bases, and the junction held 6 bases outside the gene matches. The CDR3 is 15 residues long. CDR3 loop: CASSVDTGGYDTQYF. In DNA, the CDR3 is TGTGCCAGCAGCGTAGACACAGGGGGGTATGATACGCAGTATTTT.

The genes are TRBV5-6 and TRBJ1-2; D remains ambiguous. Germline assignment: CDR1 SGHDT and CDR2 YYEEEE. V was shortened by 1 base and J by 4 bases, with 17 bases between the two germline ends. The CDR3 extends over 16 amino acids. CDR3 in DNA: TGTGCCAGCAGCTTGACGGACGGGAGGGAGATCTATGGCTACACCTTC. This gives the protein CASSLTDGREIYGYTF. The full variable domain, with the rest looked up from reference TRBV5-6 and TRBJ1-2, is DAGVTQSPTHLIKTRGQQVTLRCSPKSGHDTVSWYQQALGQGPQFIFQYYEEEERQRGNFPDRFSGHQFPNYSSELNVNALLLGDSALYLCASSLTDGREIYGYTFGSGTRLTVV.

The table lists this clone with a count of one. The gene calls are TRBV5-1 and TRBJ1-2; the match to TRBD1 covers 9 bases. The germline CDR1 and CDR2 sequences are SGHRS and YFSETQ. This CDR3 region has 17 residues. V lost 4 bases, J lost 4 bases, and 14 bases stayed unmatched. The CDR3, as DNA: TGCGCCAGCAGCCCCGGACAGGGGAGAGGATTGGGCTATGGCTACACCTTC. Amino acids: CASSPGQGRGLGYGYTF. Based on the CDR3 plus reference TRBV5-1 and TRBJ1-2, the full variable domain is KAGVTQTPRYLIKTRGQQVTLSCSPISGHRSVSWYQQTPGQGLQFLFEYFSETQRNKGNFPGRFSGRQFSNSRSEMNVSTLELGDSALYLCASSPGQGRGLGYGYTFGSGTRLTVV.

The chain is built from TRBV19 and TRBJ1-2; weak D call: TRBD1 (5 bases). The CDR3 sequence is 15 residues long. The ends were cut back, 1 base at V and 3 bases at J, with 12 bases in the middle. In germline, CDR1 is LNHDA, CDR2 SQIVND (reference sequence). CDR3 DNA: TGTGCCAGTAGTATAGGGTGGGGCGCCGACTATGGCTACACCTTC. As protein: CASSIGWGADYGYTF.

This chain joins TRBV27 and TRBJ1-1; 7 bases are shared with TRBD1. In germline, CDR1 is MNHEY, CDR2 SMNVEV (reference sequence). This CDR3 has 14 amino acids. The V gene end was trimmed by 2 bases and the J gene end by 9 bases; junction bases not matched to a gene: 9. CDR3 in amino acids: CASSLGGAQGKAFF. Here the CDR3 DNA reads TGTGCCAGCAGTTTAGGTGGGGCACAGGGGAAAGCTTTCTTT.

The V gene is TRBV4-1, the J gene TRBJ2-3; TRBD2 matches at 11 bases. J gave up 6 bases and V 2 bases, and 13 bases lay outside the gene matches. Germline CDR1 MGHRA, CDR2 YSYEKL. The CDR3 consists of 18 residues. CDR3 amino acids: CASSQMTLAGGSGDTQYF. Here the CDR3 DNA reads TGCGCCAGCAGCCAAATGACTCTAGCGGGGGGATCAGGGGATACGCAGTATTTT.

The genes are TRBV9 and TRBJ1-3; 8 bases map to TRBD1. CDR1 and CDR2 from the germline V gene are SGDLS and YYNGEE. Losses at the gene ends were 0 bases for V and 0 bases for J; bases not matched to a gene: 5. This CDR3 comprises 17 residues. As DNA, the CDR3 is TGTGCCAGCAGCGTAGACCCGGGGACAGGCTCTGGAAACACCATATATTTT. This gives the protein CASSVDPGTGSGNTIYF.

The chain recombines TRBV4-2 with TRBJ2-7; D may be TRBD2 (6 bases). V lost 0 bases to trimming and J lost 1 base, with 19 bases between them. The CDR3 is 18 amino acids. From germline, CDR1 is LGHNA and CDR2 YNFKEQ. The chain's CDR3 is CASSQEFFSGTPSYEQYF. CDR3 bases: TGTGCCAGCAGCCAAGAATTTTTTTCCGGGACTCCGTCCTACGAGCAGTACTTC.

The chain couples TRBV5-4 to TRBJ1-1; D uncertain. This CDR3 contains 15 residues. The V end lost 0 bases, the J end lost 1 base, and 10 bases lay between the germline ends. In germline, CDR1 is SGHNT, CDR2 YYREEE (reference sequence). CDR3 amino acids: CASSLAPERNTEAFF. The CDR3 bases are TGTGCCAGCAGCTTGGCGCCTGAGAGGAACACTGAAGCTTTCTTT.

This clone was observed a handful of times. CDR3 DNA sequence: TGCGCCAGCAGCGCACAGGGTTGGGGCTACACCTTC. Translating gives CASSAQGWGYTF. This chain links TRBV5-1 with TRBJ1-2; D is perhaps TRBD1 (6 bases). The CDR3 spans 12 residues. Trimming stripped 4 bases from V and 8 bases from J, with 12 bases between. CDR1 is SGHRS, CDR2 YFSETQ, per germline.

The chain carries TRBV10-3 and TRBJ2-7; a weak D match, TRBD2 (7 bases). The length of the CDR3 is 13 residues. Between the trimmed V and J ends, which lost 6 bases and 4 bases, there was a span of 13 bases. Germline assignment: CDR1 ENHRY and CDR2 SYGVKD. The CDR3 spells CAIRGGQGYEQYF. CDR3 coding DNA: TGTGCCATCAGGGGAGGGCAGGGGTACGAGCAGTACTTC.

The rearrangement joins TRBV27 to TRBJ2-7; 10 bases fit TRBD1. The CDR3 has 13 residues. Trimming removed 5 bases from V and 3 bases from J; junction bases left unmatched: 1. From germline, CDR1 is MNHEY and CDR2 SMNVEV (reference sequence). CDR3 sequence: CASSGDRGYEQYF. For the CDR3, the DNA is TGTGCCAGCAGTGGGGACAGGGGCTACGAGCAGTACTTC.

In its sample, this clone ranks as medium-sized. The chain is built from TRBV2 and TRBJ2-3; D uncertain. This CDR3 has 12 amino acids. V was trimmed by 6 bases and J by 4 bases, leaving 8 bases between them. Germline CDR1 SNHLY, CDR2 FYNNEI. The CDR3 sequence: CASSAPADTQYF. CDR3 DNA: TGTGCCAGCAGCGCGCCCGCAGATACGCAGTATTTT.

The CDR3 nucleotides are TGTGCCAGCAGCTGGAGAGGGGGCGTAGAGACCCAGTACTTC. Translated, it gives CASSWRGGVETQYF. The rearrangement uses TRBV5-4 and TRBJ2-5; the match to TRBD1 covers 7 bases. The CDR3 totals 14 residues. J was trimmed by 4 bases and V by 3 bases; bases with no gene match: 6. Germline V gene sequence: CDR1 SGHNT, CDR2 YYREEE (reference sequence). Full variable domain (rest looked up from reference TRBV5-4 and TRBJ2-5): ETGVTQSPTHLIKTRGQQVTLRCSSQSGHNTVSWYQQALGQGPQFIFQYYREEENGRGNFPPRFSGLQFPNYSSELNVNALELDDSALYLCASSWRGGVETQYFGPGTRLLVL.

This chain links TRBV5-1 with TRBJ2-5; tentative D call: TRBD1 (6 bases). V gave up 6 bases and J gave up 4 bases, with 22 bases separating them. Per the germline V gene, CDR1 is SGHRS and CDR2 is YFSETQ. The CDR3 sequence is 16 residues long. The CDR3: CASTSQGGLEGETQYF. The DNA for the CDR3 is TGCGCCAGCACGTCCCAAGGGGGTTTAGAAGGAGAGACCCAGTACTTC. Looking up the rest from reference TRBV5-1 and TRBJ2-5 gives the full variable domain: KAGVTQTPRYLIKTRGQQVTLSCSPISGHRSVSWYQQTPGQGLQFLFEYFSETQRNKGNFPGRFSGRQFSNSRSEMNVSTLELGDSALYLCASTSQGGLEGETQYFGPGTRLLVL.

J is TRBJ1-1 and V is TRBV7-2; no firm D call. The V end lost 5 bases, the J end lost 0 bases, and 13 bases lay between the germline ends. The CDR3 loop spans 15 amino acids. Germline assignment: CDR1 SGHTA and CDR2 FQGNSA. CDR3 protein: CASSPQSTMNTEAFF. The CDR3, as DNA: TGTGCCAGCAGCCCCCAATCGACAATGAACACTGAAGCTTTCTTT.

The chain recombines TRBV5-5 with TRBJ2-7; D perhaps matches TRBD1 (5 bases). The germline V and J ends were trimmed by 4 bases and 2 bases, with 13 bases remaining between them. This CDR3 contains 14 residues. CDR1 is SGHKS, CDR2 YYEKEE, per germline (reference sequence). The CDR3 nucleotides read TGTGCCAGCAGCCCTGTGTGGGGCGCCTACGAGCAGTACTTC. Translating gives CASSPVWGAYEQYF.

This sequence joins TRBV19 and TRBJ2-1, with D hard to call. The CDR3 spans 14 residues. Germline V gene sequence: CDR1 LNHDA, CDR2 SQIVND (reference sequence). The V end lost 4 bases, the J end lost 0 bases, and 7 bases lay between the germline ends. The CDR3: CASSTPVSYNEQFF. In DNA, the CDR3 is TGTGCCAGTAGTACCCCAGTCTCCTACAATGAGCAGTTCTTC.

This CDR3 reads CASSFIPYNSPLHF. The DNA for the CDR3 is TGTGCCAGCAGCTTTATCCCCTATAATTCACCCCTCCACTTT. V and J are TRBV28 and TRBJ1-6; D is unclear. CDR1 MDHEN and CDR2 SYDVKM come from the germline V gene. The CDR3 sequence is 14 residues long. The V end was cut by 6 bases, the J end by 2 bases, with 8 bases between.